One T cell receptor (beta chain) is described in this entry. Seattle-derived patients entered the study during active infection and were followed longitudinally. This sample was taken from a study of blood T cell repertoires in COVID-19. Background on the study: The origin of the acute and convalescent COVID-19 samples was the United States, Italy and Spain. Sources were T cells, B-cell-depleted T cells, or PBMCs; the material itself was cDNA or gDNA.

Germline V gene lookup returns CDR1 SGHTS and CDR2 YDEGEE. V was pared by 4 bases and J by 7 bases, with 12 bases between. The CDR3 spans 12 residues. Source study methods: Using reference gene primer amplification, nucleated cell counts were estimated. Assay: immunoSEQ multiplex PCR; the TCRdb copy retains only in-frame clones and omits some. V and J calls and clone size come straight from that table; D and trimming were deduced from the DNA. The top ten hold roughly 1.6% of the sample, which has 440,000 or so clones, approximately 90% seen once. The sample was peripheral blood. This clonotype originated in a woman between 35 and 50 years old with COVID-19, enrolled during active disease. This chain uses TRBV5-8 with TRBJ2-7; D call uncertain. CDR3: CASSPHRREQYF. CDR3 sequence (DNA): TGTGCCAGCAGCCCTCACCGTCGGGAGCAGTACTTC.